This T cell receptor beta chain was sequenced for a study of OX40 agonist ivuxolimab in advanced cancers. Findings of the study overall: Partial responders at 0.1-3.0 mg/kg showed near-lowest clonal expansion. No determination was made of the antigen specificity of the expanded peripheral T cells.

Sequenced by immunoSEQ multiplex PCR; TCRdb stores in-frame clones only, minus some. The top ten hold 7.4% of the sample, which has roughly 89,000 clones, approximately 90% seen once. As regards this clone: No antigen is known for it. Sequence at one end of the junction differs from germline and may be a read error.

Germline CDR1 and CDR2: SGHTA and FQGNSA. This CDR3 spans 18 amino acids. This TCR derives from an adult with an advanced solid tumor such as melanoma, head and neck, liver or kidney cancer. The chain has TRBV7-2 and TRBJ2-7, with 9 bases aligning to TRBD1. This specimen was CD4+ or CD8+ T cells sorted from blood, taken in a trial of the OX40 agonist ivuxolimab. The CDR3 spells CASSPKRLRDRDSYEQYF. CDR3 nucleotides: TGCGCCAGCAGCCCAAAGAGACTCCGGGACAGGGACTCCTACGAGCAGTACTTC.